The T cell receptor beta chain described here comes from a study of vaccination effects on CD4 cells after COVID-19. Turning to the study itself: Participants received two doses of either the BNT162b2 or mRNA-1273 vaccine.

Before any sequencing was done, the ViraFEST assay used viral peptide pools to expand antigen-specific CD4+ T cells. Investigators separated out CD4+ T cells once 9 to 11 days of culture had passed. None of these healthy vaccinees had been infected with SARS-CoV-2 before vaccination. IL-2 at approximately 10 IU/ml and peptides at 8 to 10 ug/ml were added to cultured PBMC, a few million per well. TCRdb keeps only in-frame clones here, not all; method: immunoSEQ multiplex PCR. The sample lists approximately 50,000 clones, 79% occurring once. A word on this clone: The antigen is undetermined.

Germline CDR1 reads SNHLY; CDR2 reads FYNNEI. The CDR3 is 15 amino acids. V dropped 1 base and J dropped 4 bases, with 11 bases sitting between them. This receptor was identified in a human donor who received a COVID-19 vaccine. Sequencing was performed on CD4+ T cells from PBMCs cultured with HCoV-OC43 spike peptides, taken before COVID-19 vaccination. Subset indicated: HCoV-OC43 spike overlapping peptide pool stimulation. The rearrangement joins TRBV2 to TRBJ1-3; no firm D call. The CDR3 DNA sequence: TGTGCCAGCAGTGAAGGGACTCGAACCGGAAACACCATATATTTT. Its protein product is CASSEGTRTGNTIYF.